One sample yielded the 21 T cell receptor beta chains listed below, sequenced in a study of T cells of healthy individuals. MiXCR, applied by TCRdb to the 5' RACE reads, yields one record per CDR3 protein. In the table there are tens of thousands of distinct CDR3 sequences, around 15% of which are singletons. The receptor source for this set is a human donor in good health.

This clonotype was seen a handful of times. This chain joins TRBV7-9 and TRBJ2-7, with 7 positions matching TRBD2. Trimming cost V 5 bases and J 1 base; bases outside gene matches: 11. The V gene's germline CDR1 is SEHNR and CDR2 FQNEAQ (reference sequence). This CDR3 is built from 16 residues. The CDR3 loop reads CASSPPSGAGSYEQYF. CDR3 DNA sequence: TGTGCCAGCAGCCCGCCGAGCGGGGCCGGTTCCTACGAGCAGTACTTC. Filled out from reference TRBV7-9 and TRBJ2-7, the complete variable domain reads DTGVSQNPRHKITKRGQNVTFRCDPISEHNRLYWYRQTLGQGPEFLTYFQNEAQLEKSRLLSDRFSAERPKGSFSTLEIQRTEQGDSAMYLCASSPPSGAGSYEQYFGPGTRLTVT.

The chain recombines TRBV5-1 with TRBJ2-1; D may be TRBD1 (7 bases). Between the trimmed V and J ends, which lost 4 bases and 9 bases, there was a span of 20 bases. The CDR3 length is 15 residues. CDR1 and CDR2 from the germline V gene are SGHRS and YFSETQ. CDR3 in DNA: TGCGCCAGCAGCGTAACAGGGGACGCCGGGGGTGAGCAGTTCTTC. It is translated as CASSVTGDAGGEQFF.

This clonotype appeared many times. The chain is built from TRBV27 and TRBJ2-2; either TRBD1 or TRBD2 may supply D (5 bases each). The CDR3 has 17 residues. The V gene's germline CDR1 is MNHEY and CDR2 SMNVEV (reference sequence). Trimming removed 6 bases from V and 7 bases from J, with 24 bases in between. CDR3 in amino acids: CASRGPARGPPGGELFF. Here the CDR3 DNA reads TGTGCCAGCAGAGGGCCTGCCCGGGGCCCTCCGGGCGGGGAGCTGTTTTTT.

The chain's CDR3 is CASASGYNEQFF. The CDR3 DNA follows: TGCGCCAGCGCTAGCGGTTACAATGAGCAGTTCTTC. The chain has TRBV5-1 and TRBJ2-1, with 7 nucleotides matching TRBD2. V was clipped by 7 bases and J by 4 bases; unmatched bases: 2. Germline loops: CDR1 SGHRS, CDR2 YFSETQ. CDR3 length: 12 amino acids. Based on the CDR3 plus reference TRBV5-1 and TRBJ2-1, the full variable domain is KAGVTQTPRYLIKTRGQQVTLSCSPISGHRSVSWYQQTPGQGLQFLFEYFSETQRNKGNFPGRFSGRQFSNSRSEMNVSTLELGDSALYLCASASGYNEQFFGPGTRLTVL.

At least ten counts were recorded for this clonotype. The CDR3 here is CASSLGVGSGNTYEQYF. The CDR3 nucleotides read TGTGCCAGCAGCTTAGGGGTGGGTAGCGGAAATACCTACGAGCAGTACTTC. The rearrangement uses TRBV7-2 and TRBJ2-7; D possibly corresponds to TRBD2 (6 bases). The CDR3 is made up of 17 amino acids. Trimming pared 1 base from V and 2 bases from J, leaving 18 bases between. The germline V gene has CDR1 SGHTA and CDR2 FQGNSA.

This chain joins TRBV20-1 and TRBJ2-5; D remains ambiguous. Trimming stripped 3 bases from V and 3 bases from J, with 14 bases between. The length of the CDR3 is 14 residues. CDR1 DFQATT and CDR2 SNEGSKA come from the germline V gene (reference sequence). DNA for the CDR3: TGCAGTGCTAGGTTTACGGCGAACGAAGAGACCCAGTACTTC. This translates into CSARFTANEETQYF.

The chain uses TRBV27 and TRBJ2-7; the D is unclear. V dropped 6 bases and J dropped 2 bases, with 17 bases sitting between them. The CDR3 runs 15 residues. Germline V CDR1 and CDR2: MNHEY, SMNVEV (reference sequence). The CDR3 spells CASRAPHGGPYEQYF. The CDR3 bases are TGTGCCAGCAGAGCCCCCCATGGCGGACCCTACGAGCAGTACTTC.

This clonotype was seen more than once but under ten times. The V gene is TRBV5-6, the J gene TRBJ2-5; possibly TRBD2 for D (6 bases). V lost 0 bases and J lost 4, with 16 bases in between. CDR1 and CDR2 (germline): SGHDT, YYEEEE. This CDR3 has 16 residues. For the CDR3, the DNA is TGTGCCAGCAGCTTGGGAAGGGCTGGGGGGAGAGAGACCCAGTACTTC. This translates into CASSLGRAGGRETQYF.

This clonotype was observed a handful of times. The rearrangement uses TRBV7-9 and TRBJ1-5; unclear D gene. This CDR3 region has 15 residues. In germline, CDR1 is SEHNR, CDR2 FQNEAQ (reference sequence). V lost 3 bases and J lost 3, with 12 bases in between. DNA for the CDR3: TGTGCCAGCAGCTTGGGGAGTTTGGACAATCAGCCCCAGCATTTT. It is translated as CASSLGSLDNQPQHF.

Many counts were recorded for this clonotype. The chain joins TRBV11-2 to TRBJ2-3; maybe TRBD2 (6 bases). V dropped 5 bases and J dropped 1 base, with 13 bases sitting between them. The CDR3 loop spans 15 amino acids. Per the germline V gene, CDR1 is SGHAT and CDR2 is FQNNGV. CDR3 loop: CASSIRGTGTDTQYF. The CDR3 nucleotides read TGTGCCAGCAGCATTCGGGGGACGGGCACAGATACGCAGTATTTT.

This clonotype was recorded a few times. The gene calls are TRBV5-5 and TRBJ2-7, with D perhaps TRBD1 (6 bases). Germline values: CDR1 SGHKS, CDR2 YYEKEE (reference sequence). The length of the CDR3 is 13 residues. V was pared by 4 bases and J by 2 bases, with 10 bases between. CDR3 protein: CASSPRDTYEQYF. The CDR3 DNA reads TGTGCCAGCAGCCCTCGGGACACCTACGAGCAGTACTTC.

This clonotype showed up many times. The gene calls are TRBV9 and TRBJ2-6, with a possible D match to TRBD2 (6 bases). CDR1 and CDR2 from the germline V gene are SGDLS and YYNGEE. Trimming shortened V by 10 bases and J by 0 bases, and 14 bases separated the two germline ends. The CDR3 runs to 15 residues. The CDR3 reads CASGGRGSGANVLTF. DNA for the CDR3: TGTGCCTCCGGGGGACGGGGCTCTGGGGCCAACGTCCTGACTTTC.

The chain employs TRBV2 and TRBJ2-3, with 7 bases matching TRBD1. The CDR3 extends over 16 amino acids. With 6 bases clipped from V and 2 bases from J, the junction kept 11 bases outside the gene matches. The germline CDR1 and CDR2 sequences are SNHLY and FYNNEI. The chain's CDR3 is CASRPGQLAFTDTQYF. CDR3 DNA sequence: TGTGCCAGCAGACCGGGACAGCTAGCTTTCACAGATACGCAGTATTTT.

This clonotype was counted a few times. The rearrangement links TRBV7-6 to TRBJ2-7, with 8 bases lining up with TRBD1. Germline assignment: CDR1 SGHVS and CDR2 FNYEAQ. This CDR3 spans 17 amino acids. V shed 3 bases and J 0 bases; nucleotides not matched to a gene: 10. The CDR3 sequence is CASSFVPGTGSSYEQYF. CDR3 sequence (DNA): TGTGCCAGCAGCTTCGTCCCCGGGACAGGAAGCTCCTACGAGCAGTACTTC.

The rearrangement joins TRBV5-1 to TRBJ1-1; 9 positions match TRBD1. Germline V CDR1 and CDR2: SGHRS, YFSETQ. The CDR3 has 13 residues. Germline trimming cut 3 bases from V and 6 bases from J; bases unmatched to any gene: 3. Here the CDR3 reads CASSWGQGAEAFF. The CDR3 DNA is TGCGCCAGCAGCTGGGGACAGGGAGCTGAAGCTTTCTTT.

This clonotype was detected many times. The chain is built from TRBV12-3 or TRBV12-4 and TRBJ1-3; D gene unclear. V gave up 2 bases and J gave up 3 bases, with 14 bases separating them. The length of the CDR3 is 16 residues. The CDR3 region is CASSLRAGEGGNTIYF. In nucleotides, the CDR3 is TGTGCCAGCAGTTTACGGGCGGGAGAAGGTGGAAACACCATATATTTT.

There are a few counts of this clonotype. The rearrangement links TRBV6-2 or TRBV6-3 to TRBJ2-1; a weak D match, TRBD2 (5 bases). V dropped 4 bases and J dropped 5 bases, with 12 bases sitting between them. The CDR3 extends over 14 amino acids. In germline, CDR1 is MNHEY, CDR2 SVGEGT. CDR3 DNA: TGTGCCAGCAGTTCCGGGGAGTGGAACAATGAGCAGTTCTTC. Its translation is CASSSGEWNNEQFF.

This clonotype showed up just a few times. The CDR3 nucleotides read TGTGCCAGCAGTGAATATAAGAGTGGGACAGGGGCCGTCCACTTT. It specifies CASSEYKSGTGAVHF. The chain is built from TRBV2 and TRBJ1-6, with TRBD1 matching 10 bases. From germline, CDR1 is SNHLY and CDR2 FYNNEI. The ends lost 2 bases at V and 17 bases at J; junction bases unmatched: 12. The CDR3 is 15 residues long.

This clonotype was counted ten times or more. This chain uses TRBV4-1 with TRBJ2-2; 10 bases align to TRBD2. The CDR3 contains 18 residues. The V gene's germline CDR1 is MGHRA and CDR2 YSYEKL. V dropped 2 bases and J dropped 3; count of bases not matched to a gene: 9. The DNA for the CDR3 is TGCGCCAGCAGCCAAAAACTAGCGGGGCCCCCTTACACCGGGGAGCTGTTTTTT. This translates into CASSQKLAGPPYTGELFF.

This clonotype has at least ten counts. The gene calls are TRBV20-1 and TRBJ2-5; D unclear. CDR3 size: 13 residues. Trimming cost V 1 base and J 2 bases, with 8 bases left between them. Germline V CDR1 and CDR2: DFQATT, SNEGSKA (reference sequence). CDR3 region: CSARGGLQETQYF. The CDR3 DNA sequence: TGCAGTGCTAGAGGCGGATTGCAAGAGACCCAGTACTTC.

Notes on this clonotype: A clone one base away is much larger, so this may be a read error. This sequence joins TRBV12-3 or TRBV12-4 and TRBJ1-3, with D uncertain. Trimming left V 6 bases short and J 9 bases short, with 12 bases between. The CDR3 has 12 amino acids. Written as DNA, the CDR3 is TGTGCCAGCAGCCCCTCCGGGAGCACCATATATTTT. Encoded protein: CASSPSGSTIYF.